The 6 T cell receptor beta chains in this list originate from one sample, sequenced in a study of monozygotic twins with cystic fibrosis (dated by TCRdb to 2020 to 2022). The library was generated by the immunoSEQ multiplex PCR assay. The immuneACCESS repertoire file appears here via TCRdb, limited to in-frame rearrangements. These files lack a portion of the clones; in checked studies, under half of the deficit traces to unresolved V genes, and the cause of the others is not known. This sample holds around 27,000 clones; around 96% were observed only once. The biggest ten clones account for 2.7% of the sample. Sequencing input: blood. Receptors originate from a girl aged 2 to 10 with cystic fibrosis.

CDR3 DNA sequence: TGTGCCACCGAGGAAGGGGCCAATCAGCCCCAGCATTTT. Encoded protein: CATEEGANQPQHF. This rearrangement joins TRBV2 to TRBJ1-5, with D possibly being TRBD1 (5 bases). Deletions cut 10 bases from V and 3 bases from J, with 13 bases between. The CDR3 is made up of 13 amino acids. Per germline, CDR1 SNHLY and CDR2 FYNNEI.

The sample holds one count of this clone. V and J are TRBV27 and TRBJ1-1, with a tentative D call TRBD1 (5 bases). From germline, CDR1 is MNHEY and CDR2 SMNVEV (reference sequence). This CDR3 contains 14 residues. V was clipped by 2 bases and J by 1 base, with 8 bases between them. The CDR3 is CASSLRGGNTEAFF. CDR3 in DNA: TGTGCCAGCAGTTTAAGGGGCGGGAACACTGAAGCTTTCTTT.

V and J are TRBV10-3 and TRBJ2-3, with unresolved D. V was shortened by 4 bases and J by 3 bases, with 8 bases between the two germline ends. The CDR3 loop spans 13 amino acids. Germline V CDR1 and CDR2: ENHRY, SYGVKD. The CDR3 is CAISGAGTDTQYF. CDR3 sequence (DNA): TGTGCCATCAGTGGGGCCGGAACAGATACGCAGTATTTT.

This chain uses TRBV19 with TRBJ2-2, with unresolved D. The CDR3 is 14 amino acids. CDR1 and CDR2 from the germline V gene are LNHDA and SQIVND (reference sequence). Trimming stripped 6 bases from V and 2 bases from J, with 10 bases between. CDR3 loop: CASSLRQNTGELFF. The DNA of the CDR3 is TGTGCCAGTAGCCTCAGACAAAACACCGGGGAGCTGTTTTTT.

The chain combines TRBV6-5 with TRBJ1-1, with TRBD1 matching 9 bases. Trimming cost V 6 bases and J 11 bases; bases outside gene matches: 4. This CDR3 has 11 amino acids. Germline-derived CDR1 and CDR2 are MNHEY and SVGAGI. CDR3 in amino acids: CASSDGQGAFF. In DNA form, the CDR3 reads TGTGCCAGCAGCGACGGACAGGGGGCTTTCTTT.

CDR3 in DNA: TGCGCCAGCAGTTTAACGAACAGCTACGAGCAGTACTTC. Amino acids: CASSLTNSYEQYF. The chain carries TRBV5-1 and TRBJ2-7; D gene ambiguous. The CDR3 extends over 13 amino acids. Trimming stripped 5 bases from V and 3 bases from J, with 12 bases between. The germline V gene has CDR1 SGHRS and CDR2 YFSETQ.